The T cell receptor (beta chain) under discussion was sequenced for a study of Ad26.COV2.S vaccination and SARS-CoV-2 variants. General study points: Once vaccination had occurred, spike-specific CD8+ and CD4+ T cell responses reportedly showed substantial breadth.

Specified treatment: 19 received Ad26.COV2.S at low or high dose, single or two shots; about 5 received placebo; per-sample allocation not given. It was on day 63 after the first vaccine or placebo injection that samples were taken. Profiling relied on immunoSEQ multiplex PCR, and the TCRdb table lists in-frame clones only, not all of them. Of about 390,000 clones in the sample, roughly nine tenths were seen once. In its sample, this clone was seen once. Its specificity is unknown. V lost 8 bases and J lost 3, with 14 bases in between. Germline values: CDR1 PRHDT, CDR2 FYEKMQ (reference sequence). The CDR3 sequence is 15 residues long.

The sequences come from peripheral blood, collected in a trial of Ad26.COV2.S vaccine versus placebo. The source of this sequence is a person between 18 and 65 years old who received the Ad26.COV2.S COVID-19 vaccine or a placebo. V gene TRBV13 combines with J gene TRBJ2-6; D not certain. CDR3 protein: CASSLSQFGANVLTF. CDR3 bases: TGTGCCAGCTCGTTATCCCAATTTGGGGCCAACGTCCTGACTTTC.